The rows below give T cell receptor beta chains drawn from one sample of a study of T cell repertoires in cytomegalovirus infection. These receptors' targets are unknown. TCRdb re-derived calls from the reads in MiXCR, one entry per CDR3 protein. The repertoire includes about half a million distinct CDR3 sequences, about 42% of them detected once, and around 45% sits in the top ten. Here the sequenced sample was cultured PBMCs, taken from culture after CMV antigen stimulation. Every receptor here comes from a human donor in good health (CMV status not recorded). Some clones in this sample may be carry-over from other donors' samples. Both conserved end residues are part of each CDR3. Fields, in order: D gene, clone size, J gene, V gene, CDR3 DNA, CDR3 protein. A D gene is named only where the DNA matches it firmly. Some rows have no size entry. The others give once, few or many, or a class for an expanded clone.

d_gene: .
abundance: once
j_gene: TRBJ1-4
v_gene: TRBV7-9
CDR3nt: TGTGCCAGCAGCTCCCCCCTCGACGGCCCAACTAATGAAAAACTGTTTTTT
CDR3aa: CASSSPLDGPTNEKLFF

d_gene: .
abundance: .
j_gene: TRBJ2-7
v_gene: TRBV6-1
CDR3nt: TGTGCCAGCAGTGAACAGCCTCCTTACGAGCAGTACTTC
CDR3aa: CASSEQPPYEQYF

d_gene: .
abundance: .
j_gene: TRBJ2-7
v_gene: TRBV5-5
CDR3nt: TGTGCCAGCACCGCCAGGGGCCGGTACGAGCAGTACTTC
CDR3aa: CASTARGRYEQYF

d_gene: TRBD1
abundance: once
j_gene: TRBJ2-1
v_gene: TRBV19
CDR3nt: TGTGCCAGTTCCCTCCAGGGGACAGATTACAATGAGCAGTTCTTC
CDR3aa: CASSLQGTDYNEQFF

d_gene: .
abundance: few
j_gene: TRBJ2-3
v_gene: TRBV29-1
CDR3nt: TGCAGCGGGCGACTTCAAGGGGATACGCAGTATTTT
CDR3aa: CSGRLQGDTQYF

d_gene: .
abundance: few
j_gene: TRBJ1-6
v_gene: TRBV6-8
CDR3nt: TGTGCCACCGGGCGCAAAAGCTCCTATAATTCACCCCTCCACTTT
CDR3aa: CATGRKSSYNSPLHF

d_gene: TRBD2
abundance: .
j_gene: TRBJ2-7
v_gene: TRBV28
CDR3nt: TGTGCCAGCACCTCCCACGGGCTAGCGGGCTACGAGCAGTACTTC
CDR3aa: CASTSHGLAGYEQYF

d_gene: .
abundance: .
j_gene: TRBJ1-1
v_gene: TRBV5-1
CDR3nt: TGCGCCAGCAGCTTGAAGGTACGGGGCCGGAGGGCTTTCTTT
CDR3aa: CASSLKVRGRRAFF

d_gene: .
abundance: few
j_gene: TRBJ2-3
v_gene: TRBV6-5
CDR3nt: TGTGCCTGCCGAAGGGGAAGCACAGATACGCAGTATTTT
CDR3aa: CACRRGSTDTQYF

d_gene: .
abundance: .
j_gene: TRBJ1-1
v_gene: TRBV12-3/TRBV12-4
CDR3nt: TGTGCCAGCATGGGCGTTTCAGCTGAAGCTTTCTTT
CDR3aa: CASMGVSAEAFF

d_gene: .
abundance: .
j_gene: TRBJ1-1
v_gene: TRBV3-1
CDR3nt: TGTGCCAGCAGCCCGACTGCCTCGAACACTGAAGCTTTCTTT
CDR3aa: CASSPTASNTEAFF

d_gene: .
abundance: few
j_gene: TRBJ1-1
v_gene: TRBV2
CDR3nt: TGTGCCAGCAGTGAAGCGAGGGGACAACTGAACACTGAAGCTTTCTTT
CDR3aa: CASSEARGQLNTEAFF

d_gene: TRBD2
abundance: few
j_gene: TRBJ2-5
v_gene: TRBV6-5
CDR3nt: TGTGCCCACGGTAGCGGGGCGGAGACCCAGTACTTC
CDR3aa: CAHGSGAETQYF

d_gene: TRBD1
abundance: few
j_gene: TRBJ1-1
v_gene: TRBV20-1
CDR3nt: TGCAGTGCTCACCAGGCGCCGGGACAGGGGGCGCGTACTGAAGCTTTCTTT
CDR3aa: CSAHQAPGQGARTEAFF

d_gene: .
abundance: .
j_gene: TRBJ1-1
v_gene: TRBV20-1
CDR3nt: TGCAGTGCTAGGGGTCCTCTGAACACTGAAGCTTTCTTT
CDR3aa: CSARGPLNTEAFF

d_gene: .
abundance: .
j_gene: TRBJ1-2
v_gene: TRBV27
CDR3nt: TGTGCCAGCAGAGGAGGACAGCTTCTCTATGGCTACACCTTC
CDR3aa: CASRGGQLLYGYTF

d_gene: .
abundance: .
j_gene: TRBJ2-3
v_gene: TRBV6-1
CDR3nt: TGTGCCAGCAGTGAAGCCGGGCTAGCCCCAGATACGCAGTATTTT
CDR3aa: CASSEAGLAPDTQYF

d_gene: TRBD1
abundance: .
j_gene: TRBJ2-5
v_gene: TRBV6-2/TRBV6-3
CDR3nt: TGTGCCAGCGGGGAGACAGGGGAACAAGAGACCCAGTACTTC
CDR3aa: CASGETGEQETQYF

d_gene: TRBD2
abundance: few
j_gene: TRBJ2-7
v_gene: TRBV20-1
CDR3nt: TGCAGTGCTAGAGATGGTCAGGGAGGGCCCAGAAACGAGCAGTACTTC
CDR3aa: CSARDGQGGPRNEQYF

d_gene: TRBD2
abundance: .
j_gene: TRBJ2-3
v_gene: TRBV7-8
CDR3nt: TGTGCCAGCAGCTTAGCCCGGGGGACTAGCAGGTCAACAGATACGCAGTATTTT
CDR3aa: CASSLARGTSRSTDTQYF

d_gene: .
abundance: .
j_gene: TRBJ2-3
v_gene: TRBV5-1
CDR3nt: TGCGCCAGCAGCTTGGGTTACACTAGCACAGATACGCAGTATTTT
CDR3aa: CASSLGYTSTDTQYF

d_gene: TRBD1
abundance: few
j_gene: TRBJ2-2
v_gene: TRBV10-3
CDR3nt: TGTGCCACCAGGGGGACGACAGGGGAAACCGGGGAGCTGTTTTTT
CDR3aa: CATRGTTGETGELFF

d_gene: .
abundance: many
j_gene: TRBJ1-3
v_gene: TRBV7-2
CDR3nt: TGTGCCAGCAGCAGTGGGGGTTCTGGAAACACCATATATTTT
CDR3aa: CASSSGGSGNTIYF

d_gene: .
abundance: .
j_gene: TRBJ2-1
v_gene: TRBV27
CDR3nt: TGTGCCAGCAGTTTCGGAAGAGGGTCCGAGCAGTTCTTC
CDR3aa: CASSFGRGSEQFF

d_gene: TRBD1
abundance: .
j_gene: TRBJ1-1
v_gene: TRBV4-3
CDR3nt: TGCGCCAGCAGCCAAGGGACAGGGATGAACACTGAAGCTTTCTTT
CDR3aa: CASSQGTGMNTEAFF

d_gene: .
abundance: few
j_gene: TRBJ2-1
v_gene: TRBV19
CDR3nt: TGTGCCAGTAGTATAATGGAGCAGCCCTACAATGAGCAGTTCTTC
CDR3aa: CASSIMEQPYNEQFF